This TCR beta chain was sequenced for a study of human T cells and chemical hapten exposure. Across the study: In the sensitization step, 2% DPC was placed on around 2 cm by around 2 cm of upper inner arm skin. The cohort included alopecia areata under or over 50% scalp, totalis and universalis. Study outcomes and limitations: TCRs at high frequency, those above 1 in 1000, did not change with DPC sensitization.

A single record per CDR3 protein comes from TCRdb applying MiXCR to the RACE reads. The repertoire holds more than 35,000 distinct CDR3 sequences, with roughly 12% as singletons. CDR1 and CDR2 from the germline V gene are SQVTM and ANQGSEA. The V end was cut by 5 bases, the J end by 3 bases, with 11 bases between. This CDR3 is 13 amino acids long. Time point noted: patch test 3, about 24 weeks after DPC sensitization. Treatment: therapeutic diphenylcyclopropenone sensitization with weekly scalp DPC. The authors' total RNA extraction used unfractionated whole blood. This clonotype showed up many times. As yet, its antigen is unknown.

This receptor was obtained from a woman aged 40-49 years with alopecia areata. Some clones in this sample may be carry-over from other donors' samples. Here the sequenced sample was whole blood, taken in connection with sensitization to the hapten diphenylcyclopropenone (DPC). The chain combines TRBV29-1 with TRBJ1-5, with D tentatively TRBD1 (5 bases). This CDR3 is CSVSGTNNQPQHF. The CDR3 nucleotides read TGCAGCGTTTCCGGGACCAACAATCAGCCCCAGCATTTT.